This TCR beta chain was recorded in a study of patients and donors after allogeneic stem cell transplantation. This clonotype was recorded a few times. TCRdb recomputed calls from the RT-PCR reads with MiXCR, one row per CDR3 protein. Of 390,000 or so distinct CDR3 sequences in the sample, approximately 16% are singletons; the top ten hold 7.2%. Trimming took 2 bases from V and 3 from J; bases not matched to a gene: 3. The CDR3 has 14 amino acids. CDR1 and CDR2 (germline): LNHDA, SQIVND (reference sequence). The sequenced sample was blood, either unsorted or a sorted T cell fraction (not recorded which). The TCR was taken from a human donor who was either an allogeneic HSCT recipient or a stem cell or donor lymphocyte infusion donor (not recorded which). It is not recorded whose cells these are; they may come from a transplant donor. The chain joins TRBV19 to TRBJ2-7, with 8 bases lining up with TRBD2. The CDR3 sequence: CASSIRGLDYEQYF. CDR3 coding DNA: TGTGCCAGTAGTATACGGGGACTAGACTACGAGCAGTACTTC.